Following are 25 T cell receptor beta chains from one sample sequenced in a study of CD8 T cells in ankylosing spondylitis. A single record per CDR3 protein comes from TCRdb applying MiXCR to the 5' RACE reads. The sample consists of approximately 150,000 distinct CDR3 sequences, roughly 30% of them appearing once. Sequenced: synovial fluid, either unsorted or a sorted T cell fraction (not recorded which). These receptors all stem from a male donor with ankylosing spondylitis.

This clonotype was seen once. For the CDR3, the DNA is TGTGCCAGCAGAGGACAGATGATAGTTCTTGAAGCTTTCTTT. Its translation is CASRGQMIVLEAFF. This chain joins TRBV2 and TRBJ1-1; D might be TRBD1 (6 bases). The CDR3 is made up of 14 amino acids. V was shortened by 6 bases and J by 7 bases, with 18 bases between the two germline ends. Germline V gene lookup returns CDR1 SNHLY and CDR2 FYNNEI.

A remark on this clonotype: A read error is possible here, since a much larger clone lies one base away. The chain joins TRBV7-2 to TRBJ2-5; D is unclear. CDR3 size: 11 residues. V lost 3 bases to trimming and J lost 4 bases, with 3 bases between them. Per germline, CDR1 SGHTA and CDR2 FQGNSA. For the CDR3, the DNA is TGTGCCAGCAGCTTTGTAGAGACCCAGTACTTC. Protein: CASSFVETQYF.

The rearrangement joins TRBV2 to TRBJ2-3; TRBD1 matches 9 bases. Germline V gives CDR1 SNHLY, CDR2 FYNNEI. With V trimmed by 3 bases and J by 3 bases, 4 bases remained unmatched. This CDR3 spans 15 amino acids. CDR3 loop: CASSDMTGGTDTQYF. CDR3 bases: TGTGCCAGCAGTGATATGACAGGGGGTACAGATACGCAGTATTTT.

The chain combines TRBV5-5 with TRBJ1-6, with D possibly being TRBD1 (5 bases). This CDR3 is 15 amino acids long. The V gene lost 4 bases and the J gene lost 4 bases, with 12 bases spanning the gap. From germline, CDR1 is SGHKS and CDR2 YYEKEE (reference sequence). This chain's CDR3 is CASSEGTSYNSPLHF. DNA of the CDR3: TGTGCCAGCAGCGAAGGGACCTCTTATAATTCACCCCTCCACTTT.

This chain uses TRBV3-1 with TRBJ2-5; 14 bases fit TRBD2. The germline V gene has CDR1 LGHDT and CDR2 YNNKEL (reference sequence). The V and J ends lost 5 bases and 5 bases, in that order; junction bases with no gene match: 4. This CDR3 spans 15 amino acids. The CDR3 nucleotides are TGTGCCAGCAGCAGGCGGACTAGCGGGGGGGAGACCCAGTACTTC. This encodes CASSRRTSGGETQYF.

The chain uses TRBV20-1 and TRBJ2-1, with a weak D call TRBD2 (6 bases). Trimming shortened V by 0 bases and J by 9 bases, and 18 bases separated the two germline ends. This CDR3 is built from 15 residues. Germline V gene sequence: CDR1 DFQATT, CDR2 SNEGSKA (reference sequence). The CDR3 bases are TGCAGTGCTAGAGAACCGGGACTGGCTTTAGGTGAGCAGTTCTTC. This encodes CSAREPGLALGEQFF.

This clonotype appeared a few times. The chain couples TRBV5-1 to TRBJ1-1, with 7 positions matching TRBD1. The CDR3 contains 14 residues. V shed 4 bases and J 4 bases; nucleotides not matched to a gene: 7. Germline CDR1 reads SGHRS; CDR2 reads YFSETQ. CDR3 protein: CASSQQQGTTEAFF. For the CDR3, the DNA is TGCGCCAGCAGCCAACAACAGGGGACCACTGAAGCTTTCTTT.

The J gene is TRBJ2-3, the V gene TRBV20-1; 8 positions match TRBD2. Trimming at V came to 6 bases and at J to 1 base, leaving 9 bases not matched to a gene. CDR1 DFQATT and CDR2 SNEGSKA come from the germline V gene (reference sequence). The CDR3 is 15 amino acids. CDR3 DNA: TGCAGTGCGGGCCTCGGGGGGGCTGGCACAGATACGCAGTATTTT. Its protein product is CSAGLGGAGTDTQYF.

This clonotype was detected only a few times. V usage is TRBV11-2 and J usage is TRBJ2-7; 9 bases map to TRBD2. V lost 5 bases to trimming and J lost 2 bases; unmatched junction nucleotides: 4. Per the germline V gene, CDR1 is SGHAT and CDR2 is FQNNGV. The CDR3 extends over 14 amino acids. This chain's CDR3 is CASSPGLAAYEQYF. The DNA for the CDR3 is TGTGCCAGCAGCCCGGGACTAGCTGCCTACGAGCAGTACTTC.

The chain is built from TRBV19 and TRBJ2-1; D remains unclear. Trimming took off 4 bases at V and 5 bases at J, with 15 bases between the two ends. Germline CDR1 LNHDA, CDR2 SQIVND (reference sequence). The CDR3 has 15 residues. This chain's CDR3 is CASSTYPAAHNEQFF. CDR3 nucleotides: TGTGCCAGTAGTACCTACCCCGCGGCGCACAATGAGCAGTTCTTC.

This clonotype has a single count. The gene calls are TRBV20-1 and TRBJ1-5; unclear D gene. Germline V lookup: CDR1 DFQATT, CDR2 SNEGSKA (reference sequence). CDR3 length: 12 residues. V dropped 3 bases and J dropped 1 base, with 4 bases sitting between them. CDR3 protein: CSASPSNQPQHF. In DNA, the CDR3 is TGCAGTGCTAGCCCCAGCAATCAGCCCCAGCATTTT.

This clonotype was observed once. The chain employs TRBV12-3 or TRBV12-4 and TRBJ2-1; 9 bases agree with TRBD1. CDR3 length equals 15 residues. V gave up 4 bases and J gave up 3 bases; unmatched junction bases: 4. The CDR3, as DNA: TGTGCCAGCAGTTCGGGACAGGGACGCTACAATGAGCAGTTCTTC. It is translated as CASSSGQGRYNEQFF.

V usage is TRBV5-1 and J usage is TRBJ1-1; TRBD1 matches at 7 bases. This CDR3 has 15 residues. V lost 3 bases to trimming and J lost 5 bases; unmatched junction nucleotides: 10. The germline V gene has CDR1 SGHRS and CDR2 YFSETQ. The CDR3 DNA sequence: TGCGCCAGCAGCTCGTTGACAGGGAGCGGGACTGAAGCTTTCTTT. Translated: CASSSLTGSGTEAFF.

The V gene is TRBV7-9, the J gene TRBJ2-5; D perhaps matches TRBD2 (6 bases). CDR3 length: 12 residues. Germline CDR1 and CDR2: SEHNR and FQNEAQ (reference sequence). Trimming took 4 bases from V and 7 from J, leaving 10 bases between them. The CDR3 bases are TGTGCCAGCAGCTCCTATAGCGGGACCCAGTACTTC. Amino acids: CASSSYSGTQYF. Combining the CDR3 with reference TRBV7-9 and TRBJ2-5 gives the whole variable domain DTGVSQNPRHKITKRGQNVTFRCDPISEHNRLYWYRQTLGQGPEFLTYFQNEAQLEKSRLLSDRFSAERPKGSFSTLEIQRTEQGDSAMYLCASSSYSGTQYFGPGTRLLVL.

The chain uses TRBV7-2 and TRBJ2-7; 9 bases are shared with TRBD1. The CDR3 runs to 15 residues. Germline V gives CDR1 SGHTA, CDR2 FQGNSA. V dropped 2 bases and J dropped 6; count of bases not matched to a gene: 8. The CDR3: CASSLLGQGVSEQYF. In DNA form, the CDR3 reads TGTGCCAGCAGCTTATTGGGACAGGGAGTTTCCGAGCAGTACTTC.

This clonotype occurred many times. V usage is TRBV12-3 or TRBV12-4 and J usage is TRBJ1-2; possible D gene TRBD1, 5 bases. V lost 3 bases, J lost 6 bases, and 20 bases lay in between. The CDR3 sequence is 16 residues long. The CDR3 sequence: CASSFGRTPPRHGYTF. The CDR3 coding sequence is TGTGCCAGCAGTTTTGGACGGACACCCCCGCGCCATGGCTACACCTTC.

This clonotype was observed a few times. This sequence joins TRBV30 and TRBJ1-3; no clear D gene. V gave up 0 bases and J gave up 4 bases, with 4 bases separating them. This CDR3 contains 12 residues. Germline V lookup: CDR1 GTSNPN, CDR2 SVGIG (reference sequence). Here the CDR3 reads CAWSVSGNTIYF. CDR3 DNA: TGTGCCTGGAGTGTTTCCGGAAACACCATATATTTT.

This rearrangement joins TRBV2 to TRBJ2-5; 8 bases map to TRBD1. Germline V CDR1 and CDR2: SNHLY, FYNNEI. The CDR3 is 15 residues long. V was clipped by 6 bases and J by 1 base; unmatched bases: 7. In nucleotides, the CDR3 is TGTGCCAGCAGGAGGACAGGGTCGGTCCAAGAGACCCAGTACTTC. As protein: CASRRTGSVQETQYF.

This clonotype rates as medium-sized. The chain carries TRBV12-3 or TRBV12-4 and TRBJ2-6, with D possibly being TRBD1 (6 bases). The CDR3 consists of 15 residues. The V and J ends lost 6 bases and 0 bases respectively, with 9 bases between them. In nucleotides, the CDR3 is TGTGCCAGCAGCCCAGGGGCCTCTGGGGCCAACGTCCTGACTTTC. It yields the protein CASSPGASGANVLTF.

The rearrangement uses TRBV4-2 and TRBJ2-1; 8 bases map to TRBD2. The CDR3 is 16 residues long. Trimming took 3 bases from V and 5 from J; bases not matched to a gene: 9. Germline assignment: CDR1 LGHNA and CDR2 YNFKEQ. This CDR3 reads CASSHHGGGGNNEQFF. CDR3 in DNA: TGTGCCAGCAGCCATCATGGGGGCGGGGGGAACAATGAGCAGTTCTTC.

There are many counts of this clonotype. The rearrangement links TRBV10-2 to TRBJ2-3; TRBD2 might be the D (6 bases). Germline V gene sequence: CDR1 WSHSY, CDR2 SAAADI. Trimming pared 7 bases from V and 2 bases from J, leaving 10 bases between. The length of the CDR3 is 13 residues. CDR3 amino acids: CASKAGTTDTQYF. CDR3 sequence (DNA): TGCGCCAGCAAGGCGGGGACCACAGATACGCAGTATTTT.

This clonotype was detected only a few times. The genes are TRBV30 and TRBJ2-1, with 14 positions matching TRBD2. CDR3 size: 13 residues. With 7 bases clipped from V and 8 bases from J, the junction kept 4 bases outside the gene matches. Germline CDR1 and CDR2: GTSNPN and SVGIG (reference sequence). The CDR3 here is CASKTSGGDEQFF. CDR3 nucleotide sequence: TGTGCCTCCAAGACTAGCGGGGGGGATGAGCAGTTCTTC.

This chain connects TRBV9 to TRBJ2-6; D gene uncertain. The germline CDR1 and CDR2 sequences are SGDLS and YYNGEE. Trimming took 4 bases from V and 4 from J, leaving 9 bases between them. The CDR3 loop spans 14 amino acids. CDR3 residues: CASSSRLGANVLTF. In DNA, the CDR3 is TGTGCCAGCAGCTCCAGGCTAGGGGCCAACGTCCTGACTTTC.

The chain combines TRBV7-3 with TRBJ1-1, with 8 positions matching TRBD1. The CDR3 has 17 amino acids. The V gene's germline CDR1 is SGHTA and CDR2 FQGTGA. The V segment lost 5 bases and the J segment 1 base; nucleotides outside the gene matches: 12. Here the CDR3 reads CASSPDRRGQGNTEAFF. In nucleotides, the CDR3 is TGTGCCAGCAGCCCAGACCGAAGAGGACAGGGGAACACTGAAGCTTTCTTT.

The CDR3 loop is CASSSGLAGDNEQFF. CDR3 bases: TGTGCCAGCAGCTCCGGACTAGCGGGAGACAATGAGCAGTTCTTC. The rearrangement links TRBV28 to TRBJ2-1; TRBD2 aligns across 13 bases. The V and J ends lost 6 bases and 5 bases, in that order; junction bases with no gene match: 4. CDR1 is MDHEN, CDR2 SYDVKM, per germline. The CDR3 covers 15 residues.